What follows are 18 T cell receptor beta chains derived from one specimen sequenced in a study of T cell responses to AZD1222 COVID-19 vaccine. Generated by immunoSEQ multiplex PCR, the TCRdb table keeps only in-frame clones and is missing some. The table lists 140,000 to 150,000 clones, roughly 90% of them singletons, with around 1.7% in the top ten. The starting material was peripheral blood, obtained on day 0 of AZD1222 vaccination. These receptors originate from an adult in good health.

The rearrangement joins TRBV5-8 to TRBJ2-1, with no clear D. Germline assignment: CDR1 SGHTS and CDR2 YDEGEE. The CDR3 runs to 15 residues. The V end lost 2 bases, the J end lost 1 base, and 10 bases lay between the germline ends. CDR3 sequence: CASSFGLPSYNEQFF. The CDR3 region has the DNA TGTGCCAGCAGCTTCGGTCTCCCTTCCTACAATGAGCAGTTCTTC.

The chain employs TRBV5-6 and TRBJ2-7, with 9 bases identical to TRBD1. The CDR3 consists of 14 residues. Per the germline V gene, CDR1 is SGHDT and CDR2 is YYEEEE. Losses at the gene ends were 4 bases for V and 1 base for J; bases not matched to a gene: 3. The CDR3 reads CASSPGTGSYEQYF. DNA of the CDR3: TGTGCCAGCAGCCCCGGGACAGGGTCCTACGAGCAGTACTTC.

V and J are TRBV11-2 and TRBJ1-6; TRBD1 might be the D (6 bases). Germline V gives CDR1 SGHAT, CDR2 FQNNGV. The CDR3 is made up of 16 amino acids. Trimming left V 4 bases short and J 2 bases short, with 12 bases between. CDR3 protein: CASSYVRTAYNSPLHF. The CDR3 DNA reads as TGTGCCAGCAGCTACGTCCGGACAGCCTATAATTCACCCCTCCACTTT.

This clone was seen once. DNA of the CDR3: TGCGCCAGCAGCCACGAAAACGGCCGGACTAGCGGGAGAGTAGAGTCCTACAATGAGCAGTTCTTC. Translated: CASSHENGRTSGRVESYNEQFF. The chain employs TRBV4-1 and TRBJ2-1; 13 bases agree with TRBD2. Trimming removed 3 bases from V and 1 base from J; junction bases left unmatched: 18. The CDR3 runs 22 residues. The germline V gene has CDR1 MGHRA and CDR2 YSYEKL.

This chain links TRBV5-1 with TRBJ2-7; 12 bases agree with TRBD1. Germline V gene lookup returns CDR1 SGHRS and CDR2 YFSETQ. The CDR3 has 15 amino acids. Trimming took 0 bases from V and 7 from J; bases not matched to a gene: 5. The CDR3 loop reads CASSLEGQGAREQYF. CDR3 coding DNA: TGCGCCAGCAGCTTGGAGGGACAGGGGGCTCGGGAGCAGTACTTC.

This chain uses TRBV6-5 with TRBJ1-6, with D uncertain. The V gene's germline CDR1 is MNHEY and CDR2 SVGAGI. Trimming took 6 bases from V and 7 from J, leaving 10 bases between them. CDR3 length: 13 amino acids. The CDR3: CASREVPNSPLHF. The CDR3 nucleotides are TGTGCCAGCAGGGAGGTCCCCAATTCACCCCTCCACTTT.

The rearrangement links TRBV20-1 to TRBJ2-2; D gene unclear. The CDR3 consists of 11 residues. V lost 3 bases, J lost 8 bases, and 7 bases lay in between. Germline lookup yields CDR1 DFQATT and CDR2 SNEGSKA (reference sequence). The CDR3 nucleotides read TGCAGTGCTAGCAGATGGGGGGAGCTGTTTTTT. As protein: CSASRWGELFF.

J is TRBJ1-5 and V is TRBV30, with D perhaps matching TRBD1 (6 bases). The germline V and J ends were trimmed by 2 bases and 6 bases, with 11 bases remaining between them. Germline CDR1 is GTSNPN and CDR2 is SVGIG (reference sequence). There are 13 residues in the CDR3. The CDR3 here is CAWSRGGSQPQHF. DNA for the CDR3: TGTGCCTGGAGTAGGGGGGGCAGTCAGCCCCAGCATTTT.

This clone showed up just once. The CDR3 DNA is TGTGCCAGCAGTGGTGCTCGGAGGGCTCTCTATGGCTACACCTTC. The encoded protein is CASSGARRALYGYTF. The chain couples TRBV2 to TRBJ1-2; D gene ambiguous. V shed 4 bases and J shed 4 bases, with 16 bases lying between them. This CDR3 is built from 15 residues. CDR1 and CDR2 (germline): SNHLY, FYNNEI. The full variable domain, in which reference TRBV2 and TRBJ1-2 provide the parts outside the CDR3, is EPEVTQTPSHQVTQMGQEVILRCVPISNHLYFYWYRQILGQKVEFLVSFYNNEISEKSEIFDDQFSVERPDGSNFTLKIRSTKLEDSAMYFCASSGARRALYGYTFGSGTRLTVV.

The chain is built from TRBV28 and TRBJ2-1; D possibly corresponds to TRBD2 (7 bases). Trimming left V 8 bases short and J 6 bases short, with 17 bases between. CDR1 and CDR2 from the germline V gene are MDHEN and SYDVKM. CDR3 length: 14 residues. The CDR3 region has the DNA TGTGCCAGCCGGGGGCTAGCGGAACCCAATGAGCAGTTCTTC. It encodes CASRGLAEPNEQFF.

The chain joins TRBV28 to TRBJ2-1; D remains ambiguous. CDR1 and CDR2 (germline): MDHEN, SYDVKM. The CDR3 is 13 amino acids. V was shortened by 4 bases and J by 2 bases, with 6 bases between the two germline ends. The CDR3 spells CASSSPTYNEQFF. CDR3 DNA: TGTGCCAGCAGTTCACCCACCTACAATGAGCAGTTCTTC.

Sample share makes this clone medium-sized (0.01 to 0.1%). The gene calls are TRBV6-4 and TRBJ2-2; D uncertain. This CDR3 is built from 13 residues. Deletions cut 4 bases from V and 3 bases from J, with 6 bases between. Germline CDR1 MRHNA, CDR2 SNTAGT. This CDR3 is CASSGQYTGELFF. Here the CDR3 DNA reads TGTGCCAGCAGTGGCCAGTACACCGGGGAGCTGTTTTTT.

The chain joins TRBV7-9 to TRBJ2-1, with D unclear. The CDR3 is 15 residues long. V lost 3 bases and J 7 bases, leaving 16 bases between the germline ends. The germline V gene has CDR1 SEHNR and CDR2 FQNEAQ (reference sequence). CDR3 nucleotides: TGTGCCAGCAGCTTCTTTCTCCCTCCCAATAATGAGCAGTTCTTC. This codes for CASSFFLPPNNEQFF.

J is TRBJ1-2 and V is TRBV5-1; 7 bases are a match to TRBD1. This CDR3 comprises 14 residues. V lost 4 bases and J lost 5; bases outside the gene matches: 8. CDR1 and CDR2 from the germline V gene are SGHRS and YFSETQ. Here the CDR3 reads CASSPTGEAYGYTF. CDR3 in DNA: TGCGCCAGCAGCCCCACAGGGGAGGCATATGGCTACACCTTC. Looking up the rest from reference TRBV5-1 and TRBJ1-2 gives the full variable domain: KAGVTQTPRYLIKTRGQQVTLSCSPISGHRSVSWYQQTPGQGLQFLFEYFSETQRNKGNFPGRFSGRQFSNSRSEMNVSTLELGDSALYLCASSPTGEAYGYTFGSGTRLTVV.

The chain joins TRBV4-1 to TRBJ2-7; D uncertain. V lost 4 bases and J lost 7, with 17 bases in between. CDR1 and CDR2 from the germline V gene are MGHRA and YSYEKL. This CDR3 contains 14 residues. The CDR3 spells CASSPIGSLGEQYF. Written as DNA, the CDR3 is TGCGCCAGCAGCCCCATAGGAAGCTTGGGAGAGCAGTACTTC.

The rearrangement links TRBV9 to TRBJ2-2; the match to TRBD2 covers 8 bases. Looked up from germline, CDR1 is SGDLS and CDR2 is YYNGEE. With V trimmed by 5 bases and J by 2 bases, 5 bases remained unmatched. The CDR3 sequence is 15 residues long. CDR3 amino acids: CASRKVAGNTGELFF. CDR3 DNA: TGTGCCAGCAGAAAAGTAGCGGGAAACACCGGGGAGCTGTTTTTT.

The gene calls are TRBV27 and TRBJ2-1; D unresolved. This CDR3 is built from 16 residues. Trimming took off 4 bases at V and 8 bases at J, with 21 bases between the two ends. CDR1 and CDR2 (germline): MNHEY, SMNVEV (reference sequence). The CDR3 bases are TGTGCCAGCAGTTCGTACAGCCAGCCAAGGTTCGATGAGCAGTTCTTC. Residues: CASSSYSQPRFDEQFF.

The chain is built from TRBV29-1 and TRBJ2-7; 12 positions agree with TRBD2. V trimming: 7 bases; J trimming: 0 bases; junction bases outside the gene matches: 1. The CDR3 contains 13 residues. Germline loops: CDR1 SQVTM, CDR2 ANQGSEA. CDR3 coding DNA: TGCAGCGCTAGCGGGAGGGACTCCTACGAGCAGTACTTC. Translated, it gives CSASGRDSYEQYF.